The clone carrying this T cell receptor beta chain was counted only a few times. Its antigen remains unknown. This specimen comes from a study of T cells in Graves' hyperthyroidism and ophthalmopathy. Study context: Peripheral blood was secured at the point of initial diagnosis, before any treatment.

There are 14 residues in the CDR3. The V end was cut by 1 base, the J end by 8 bases, with 14 bases between. Germline values: CDR1 LGHNA, CDR2 YNFKEQ. What was amplified from RNA transcripts were TCR beta CDR3 regions. The TCR CDR3 was amplified in a first-round RT-PCR using the HTBI primer set. Each CDR3 protein is one row after TCRdb ran MiXCR on the multiplex PCR reads. The profile shows about 350,000 distinct CDR3 sequences, roughly 15% of them singletons. Patients with ophthalmopathy all had a Clinical Activity Score of at least 3, a NOSPECS grade of at least 4 and duration under 3 months. Study conclusions and caveats: Ophthalmopathy was predicted by the model a median of around 5.9 months ahead of onset.

V and J are TRBV4-2 and TRBJ1-2; D gene ambiguous. Material for sequencing was blood. The clonotype was recovered from a woman aged 55-70 years with Graves' ophthalmopathy. The CDR3 here is CASSQVGLLLGYTF. The DNA of the CDR3 is TGTGCCAGCAGCCAAGTAGGGCTCCTTTTGGGCTACACCTTC.